This TCR beta chain was captured in a study of blood T cell repertoires in COVID-19. Study background: The cDNA or gDNA used as material had been derived from T cells, B-cell-depleted T cells, or PBMCs.

Germline values: CDR1 SGHTA, CDR2 FQGTGA. There are 15 residues in the CDR3. Trimming cost V 5 bases and J 1 base; bases outside gene matches: 4. Data came from immunoSEQ multiplex PCR; TCRdb stores just in-frame clones and leaves some out. The sample holds approximately 350,000 clones, around four fifths seen once. The sequence was collected from a man aged 25 to 40 with active or convalescent COVID-19. This chain links TRBV7-3 with TRBJ2-2; 7 bases are shared with TRBD1. The sequencing sample was made of peripheral blood. CDR3 amino acids: CASSPWTGNTGELFF. CDR3 DNA: TGTGCCAGCAGCCCTTGGACAGGGAACACCGGGGAGCTGTTTTTT. Looking up the rest from reference TRBV7-3 and TRBJ2-2 gives the full variable domain: GAGVSQTPSNKVTEKGKYVELRCDPISGHTALYWYRQSLGQGPEFLIYFQGTGAADDSGLPNDRFFAVRPEGSVSTLKIQRTERGDSAVYLCASSPWTGNTGELFFGEGSRLTVL.